Shown below are 24 T cell receptor beta chains from a single sample sequenced in a study of beta chain features in type 1 diabetes. What was sequenced were expressed TCRB transcripts, since all of the isolated RNA had been reverse transcribed. Here immunoSEQ multiplex PCR was the method, and the copy in TCRdb shows in-frame clones only, minus some. The sample gives 90,000 to 110,000 clones, roughly 40% of which show up once; less than 0.08% is in the top ten. Sequencing was done on a sample of stem cell memory CD4+ T cells from blood. The receptors come from a woman aged 18-29 years in good health.

This clone showed up just a few times. The V gene is TRBV15, the J gene TRBJ1-1; D ambiguous. The CDR3 sequence is 18 residues long. V was cut by 5 bases and J by 0 bases, with 22 bases left in between. Germline V CDR1 and CDR2: LNHNV, YYDKDF (reference sequence). Here the CDR3 reads CATSVKGPALAMNTEAFF. The CDR3 region has the DNA TGTGCCACCAGCGTTAAAGGTCCAGCCCTAGCCATGAACACTGAAGCTTTCTTT.

The CDR3 loop is CASAAVGANVLTF. The CDR3 region has the DNA TGTGCCAGCGCGGCAGTTGGGGCCAACGTCCTGACTTTC. V gene TRBV2 combines with J gene TRBJ2-6, with D hard to call. V lost 8 bases and J lost 3, with 8 bases in between. Germline V gene data show CDR1 as SNHLY and CDR2 as FYNNEI. This CDR3 has 13 residues.

The CDR3 DNA sequence: TGTGCCAGCAGCCCTGGGACAGGGGCAAACGGAAACACCATATATTTT. It specifies CASSPGTGANGNTIYF. The chain employs TRBV28 and TRBJ1-3, with TRBD1 identical over 10 bases. V was pared by 6 bases and J by 4 bases, with 9 bases of the junction left unmatched. The CDR3 is 16 amino acids. CDR1 and CDR2 (germline): MDHEN, SYDVKM.

For the CDR3, the DNA is TGCGCCAGCAGCCAAGGGGCGGCGGGGGGTTTCTACGAGCAGTACTTC. It specifies CASSQGAAGGFYEQYF. The chain couples TRBV4-3 to TRBJ2-7, with 8 bases identical to TRBD2. Trimming at V came to 1 base and at J to 3 bases, leaving 8 bases not matched to a gene. This CDR3 is 16 amino acids long. Germline V gene sequence: CDR1 LGHNA, CDR2 YSLEER.

This clone was seen a handful of times. The gene calls are TRBV19 and TRBJ2-2; 7 bases agree with TRBD1. CDR1 is LNHDA and CDR2 is SQIVND in the germline V gene (reference sequence). Trimming at V came to 4 bases and at J to 5 bases, leaving 1 base not matched to a gene. The CDR3 has 13 amino acids. CDR3 region: CASSKQGTGELFF. CDR3 in DNA: TGTGCCAGTAGTAAACAGGGGACCGGGGAGCTGTTTTTT.

The V gene is TRBV7-8, the J gene TRBJ1-5; unclear D gene. V was clipped by 7 bases and J by 5 bases, with 18 bases between them. Germline V gene lookup returns CDR1 SGHVS and CDR2 FQNEAQ. The CDR3 loop spans 15 amino acids. The CDR3 region is CASTQGRSGHQPQHF. The CDR3 DNA follows: TGTGCCAGCACCCAAGGGAGGTCTGGCCATCAGCCCCAGCATTTT.

The sample holds one count of this clone. The CDR3 loop reads CASSSRGVAGYNEQFF. The CDR3 DNA is TGTGCCAGCAGTTCTAGGGGGGTAGCGGGTTACAATGAGCAGTTCTTC. The chain links TRBV7-2 to TRBJ2-1; D may be TRBD2 (7 bases). V lost 6 bases, J lost 4 bases, and 19 bases lay in between. Germline CDR1 reads SGHTA; CDR2 reads FQGNSA. The length of the CDR3 is 16 residues.

The table lists this clone with a few counts. V is TRBV4-2 and J is TRBJ2-5; D remains unclear. The V and J ends lost 0 bases and 2 bases respectively, with 7 bases between them. The CDR3 sequence is 14 residues long. The germline V gene encodes CDR1 LGHNA and CDR2 YNFKEQ. CDR3 sequence reads: CASSQDPRQETQYF. The DNA of the CDR3 is TGTGCCAGCAGCCAAGATCCCAGGCAAGAGACCCAGTACTTC.

This clone was seen only a few times. The chain uses TRBV30 and TRBJ1-4; D remains ambiguous. CDR3 length: 15 residues. Germline V lookup: CDR1 GTSNPN, CDR2 SVGIG (reference sequence). V lost 0 bases and J 8 bases, leaving 16 bases between the germline ends. This chain's CDR3 is CAWSVTVSASEKLFF. CDR3 coding DNA: TGTGCCTGGAGTGTAACAGTGAGTGCGTCCGAAAAACTGTTTTTT.

The chain combines TRBV27 with TRBJ1-1; 7 bases fit TRBD1. With V trimmed by 2 bases and J by 1 base, 4 bases remained unmatched. CDR1 and CDR2 from the germline V gene are MNHEY and SMNVEV (reference sequence). The length of the CDR3 is 15 residues. The DNA of the CDR3 is TGTGCCAGCAGTTTACTTTGGACAGGGAACACTGAAGCTTTCTTT. Translated: CASSLLWTGNTEAFF.

The sample holds a few counts of this clone. The chain is built from TRBV5-1 and TRBJ2-5, with D possibly matching TRBD2 (5 bases). The CDR3 totals 14 residues. Germline CDR1 and CDR2: SGHRS and YFSETQ. V was shortened by 6 bases and J by 3 bases, with 15 bases between the two germline ends. CDR3 sequence (DNA): TGCGCCAGCAATTGGAGGACGGCGGAAGAGACCCAGTACTTC. This codes for CASNWRTAEETQYF.

This chain connects TRBV7-2 to TRBJ2-1, with TRBD1 matching over 7 bases. The CDR3 runs 14 residues. V lost 5 bases and J lost 9; bases outside the gene matches: 10. Per germline, CDR1 SGHTA and CDR2 FQGNSA. The CDR3 DNA is TGTGCCAGCAGCCCGAAACCCAAGGGGGCTGAGCAGTTCTTC. Protein sequence: CASSPKPKGAEQFF. Full variable domain (outside the CDR3, taken from reference TRBV7-2 and TRBJ2-1): GAGVSQSPSNKVTEKGKDVELRCDPISGHTALYWYRQSLGQGLEFLIYFQGNSAPDKSGLPSDRFSAERTGGSVSTLTIQRTQQEDSAVYLCASSPKPKGAEQFFGPGTRLTVL.

V gene TRBV13 combines with J gene TRBJ1-1; D possibly corresponds to TRBD1 (6 bases). V was cut by 3 bases and J by 5 bases, with 16 bases left in between. The CDR3 is 15 amino acids. Germline V gene data show CDR1 as PRHDT and CDR2 as FYEKMQ (reference sequence). CDR3 DNA: TGTGCCAGCAGCTTTACAAACAGGGTGAGGACTGAAGCTTTCTTT. Protein sequence: CASSFTNRVRTEAFF.

The V and J genes are TRBV5-1 and TRBJ2-1; no clear D gene. CDR3 size: 14 residues. The V end lost 0 bases, the J end lost 7 bases, and 11 bases lay between the germline ends. CDR1 and CDR2 from the germline V gene are SGHRS and YFSETQ. The CDR3 protein is CASSLVVTRNEQFF. CDR3 nucleotides: TGCGCCAGCAGCTTGGTGGTCACTCGAAATGAGCAGTTCTTC.

This clone was observed a handful of times. The V gene is TRBV7-3, the J gene TRBJ1-1; TRBD1 matches 8 bases. The CDR3 contains 15 residues. V was pared by 5 bases and J by 2 bases, with 7 bases of the junction left unmatched. Germline CDR1 and CDR2: SGHTA and FQGTGA. CDR3 protein: CASSPGTGRNTEAFF. The CDR3 coding sequence is TGTGCCAGCAGCCCAGGGACAGGACGCAACACTGAAGCTTTCTTT.

The chain employs TRBV5-6 and TRBJ2-3, with D maybe TRBD2 (5 bases). Trimming left V 0 bases short and J 1 base short, with 9 bases between. Germline lookup yields CDR1 SGHDT and CDR2 YYEEEE. This CDR3 comprises 15 residues. The CDR3 sequence is CASSLGRTGTDTQYF. The CDR3, as DNA: TGTGCCAGCAGCTTGGGGAGGACGGGCACAGATACGCAGTATTTT.

The chain carries TRBV6-5 and TRBJ1-2; TRBD1 matches at 7 bases. Germline CDR1 MNHEY, CDR2 SVGAGI. This CDR3 region has 15 residues. The J segment lost 5 bases and the V segment lost 6 bases, leaving 12 bases of the junction unmatched. The CDR3 spells CASRTGQARIYGYTF. CDR3 in DNA: TGTGCCAGCAGAACTGGACAGGCGCGGATTTATGGCTACACCTTC.

The rearrangement uses TRBV6-1 and TRBJ2-7; maybe TRBD1 (5 bases). V lost 5 bases, J lost 0 bases, and 14 bases lay in between. The germline V gene has CDR1 MNHNS and CDR2 SASEGT. This CDR3 is 15 amino acids long. In DNA, the CDR3 is TGTGCCAGCAGTTTCCCCACAGGATACTCCTACGAGCAGTACTTC. Its translation is CASSFPTGYSYEQYF.

This clone was seen more than once but under ten times. CDR3 nucleotide sequence: TGTGCCAGCAGTTACTCTGGGCACCTAGAGCAGTTCTTC. Its protein is CASSYSGHLEQFF. The V and J genes are TRBV6-5 and TRBJ2-1; no firm D call. The V gene lost 0 bases and the J gene lost 10 bases, with 10 bases spanning the gap. The CDR3 extends over 13 amino acids. Germline V gene sequence: CDR1 MNHEY, CDR2 SVGAGI.

This chain connects TRBV10-3 to TRBJ2-3; the match to TRBD1 covers 7 bases. The germline CDR1 and CDR2 sequences are ENHRY and SYGVKD. Trimming took 8 bases from V and 0 from J; bases not matched to a gene: 11. The CDR3 runs 16 residues. CDR3 protein: CAIGLQGLSSTDTQYF. The DNA of the CDR3 is TGTGCCATCGGCTTACAGGGGCTATCTAGCACAGATACGCAGTATTTT.

CDR3: CASSVAVLAGYNEQFF. CDR3 in DNA: TGTGCCAGCAGCGTAGCAGTACTAGCGGGCTACAATGAGCAGTTCTTC. This chain uses TRBV9 with TRBJ2-1; the match to TRBD2 covers 9 bases. Germline loops: CDR1 SGDLS, CDR2 YYNGEE. The V gene end was trimmed by 0 bases and the J gene end by 3 bases; junction bases not matched to a gene: 4. The CDR3 has 16 residues.

The chain employs TRBV18 and TRBJ2-7; 7 bases agree with TRBD1. The CDR3 totals 13 residues. The germline V gene encodes CDR1 KGHSH and CDR2 LQKENI. Losses at the gene ends were 6 bases for V and 5 bases for J; bases not matched to a gene: 7. For the CDR3, the DNA is TGTGCCAGCTCCCCCCGACAGGGCCACGAGCAGTACTTC. It specifies CASSPRQGHEQYF.

This clone was counted between two and nine times. The rearrangement links TRBV9 to TRBJ2-7; TRBD2 matches 9 bases. The CDR3 extends over 13 amino acids. The trim removed 3 bases at V and 10 bases at J, leaving 8 bases unmatched. Germline V gives CDR1 SGDLS, CDR2 YYNGEE. For the CDR3, the DNA is TGTGCCAGCAGCGCCGGGACTAGCCGCGCCCAGTACTTC. Encoded protein: CASSAGTSRAQYF.

This chain links TRBV28 with TRBJ2-7; TRBD2 matches 8 bases. The germline V gene encodes CDR1 MDHEN and CDR2 SYDVKM. V lost 6 bases and J lost 3; bases outside the gene matches: 10. The CDR3 is 15 amino acids. The CDR3 loop reads CASRSTSGILYEQYF. CDR3 DNA: TGTGCCAGCAGAAGTACTAGCGGAATACTCTACGAGCAGTACTTC.